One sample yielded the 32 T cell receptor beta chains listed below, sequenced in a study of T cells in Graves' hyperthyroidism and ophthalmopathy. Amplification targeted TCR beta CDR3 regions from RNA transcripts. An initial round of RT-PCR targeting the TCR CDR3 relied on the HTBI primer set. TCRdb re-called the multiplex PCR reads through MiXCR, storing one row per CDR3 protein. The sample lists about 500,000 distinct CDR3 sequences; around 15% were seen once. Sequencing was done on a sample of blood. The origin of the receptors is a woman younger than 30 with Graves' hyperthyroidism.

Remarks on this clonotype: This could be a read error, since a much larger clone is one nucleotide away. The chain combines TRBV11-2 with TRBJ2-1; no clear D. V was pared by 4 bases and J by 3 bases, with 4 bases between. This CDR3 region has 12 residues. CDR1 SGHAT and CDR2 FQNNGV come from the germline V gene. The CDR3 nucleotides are TGTGCCAGCAGCTGGGACTACAATGAGCAGTTCTTC. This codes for CASSWDYNEQFF.

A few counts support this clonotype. In DNA form, the CDR3 reads TGTGCCAGCCCTACTTGGGGTCGGCGGACCGGGGAGCTGTTTTTT. Residues: CASPTWGRRTGELFF. The chain links TRBV7-8 to TRBJ2-2, with D uncertain. CDR1 and CDR2 (germline): SGHVS, FQNEAQ. Trimming took off 8 bases at V and 5 bases at J, with 18 bases between the two ends. The CDR3 loop spans 15 amino acids.

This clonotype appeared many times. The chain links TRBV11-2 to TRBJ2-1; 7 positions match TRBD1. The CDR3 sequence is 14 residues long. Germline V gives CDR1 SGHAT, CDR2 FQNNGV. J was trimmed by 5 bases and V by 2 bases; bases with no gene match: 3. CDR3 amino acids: CASSLRDRNNEQFF. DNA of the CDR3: TGTGCCAGCAGCTTACGGGACAGAAACAATGAGCAGTTCTTC.

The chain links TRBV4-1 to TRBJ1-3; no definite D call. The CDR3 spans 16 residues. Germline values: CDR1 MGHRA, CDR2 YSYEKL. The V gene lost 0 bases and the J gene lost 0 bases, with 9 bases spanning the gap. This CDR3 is CASSQDSGSSGNTIYF. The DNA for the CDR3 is TGCGCCAGCAGCCAAGATTCAGGCAGCTCTGGAAACACCATATATTTT.

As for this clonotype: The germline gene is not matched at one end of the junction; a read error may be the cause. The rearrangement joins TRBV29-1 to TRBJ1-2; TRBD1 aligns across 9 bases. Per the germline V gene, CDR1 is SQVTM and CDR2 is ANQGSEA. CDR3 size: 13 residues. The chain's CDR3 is CSVGTGTNYGYTF. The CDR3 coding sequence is TGCAGCGTCGGGACAGGGACTAATTATGGCTACACCTTC.

In DNA form, the CDR3 reads TGTGCCACCAGGACGATCCCGTGGGACAGGTTGTACTTC. Amino acid sequence: CATRTIPWDRLYF. V is TRBV24-1 and J is TRBJ2-5; 8 bases agree with TRBD1. The CDR3 has 13 residues. From germline, CDR1 is KGHDR and CDR2 SFDVKD. J gave up 13 bases and V 7 bases, and 13 bases lay outside the gene matches.

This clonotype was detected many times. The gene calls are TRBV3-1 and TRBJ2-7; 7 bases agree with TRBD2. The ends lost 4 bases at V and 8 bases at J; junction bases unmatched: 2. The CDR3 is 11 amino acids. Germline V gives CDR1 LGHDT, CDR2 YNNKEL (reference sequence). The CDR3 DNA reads TGTGCCAGCAGCCCCGGGGGGAAGCAGTACTTC. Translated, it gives CASSPGGKQYF.

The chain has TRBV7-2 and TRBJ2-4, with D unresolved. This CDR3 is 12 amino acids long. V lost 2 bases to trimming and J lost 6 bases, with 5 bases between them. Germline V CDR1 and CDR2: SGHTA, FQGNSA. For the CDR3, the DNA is TGTGCCAGCAGCTTATCCTCAAACATTCAGTACTTC. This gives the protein CASSLSSNIQYF.

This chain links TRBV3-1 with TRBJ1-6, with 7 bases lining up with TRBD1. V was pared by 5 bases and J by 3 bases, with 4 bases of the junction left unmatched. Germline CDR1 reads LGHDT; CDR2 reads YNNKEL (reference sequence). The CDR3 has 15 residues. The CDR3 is CASSYGQVYNSPLHF. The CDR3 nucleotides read TGTGCCAGCAGCTATGGACAGGTCTATAATTCACCCCTCCACTTT. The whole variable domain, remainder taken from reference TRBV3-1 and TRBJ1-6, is DTAVSQTPKYLVTQMGNDKSIKCEQNLGHDTMYWYKQDSKKFLKIMFSYNNKELIINETVPNRFSPKSPDKAHLNLHINSLELGDSAVYFCASSYGQVYNSPLHFGNGTRLTVT.

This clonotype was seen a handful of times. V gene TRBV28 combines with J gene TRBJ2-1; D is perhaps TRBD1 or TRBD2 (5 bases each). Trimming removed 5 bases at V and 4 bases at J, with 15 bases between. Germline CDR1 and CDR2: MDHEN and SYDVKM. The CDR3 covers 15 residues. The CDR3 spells CASSPTGRIYNEQFF. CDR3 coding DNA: TGTGCCAGCAGTCCCACGGGACGGATTTACAATGAGCAGTTCTTC.

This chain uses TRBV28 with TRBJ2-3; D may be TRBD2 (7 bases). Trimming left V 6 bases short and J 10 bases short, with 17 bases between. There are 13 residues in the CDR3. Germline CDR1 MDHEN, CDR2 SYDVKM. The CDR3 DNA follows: TGTGCCAGCAGACAGGGAGGGTTTGGTCCGCAGTATTTT. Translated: CASRQGGFGPQYF.

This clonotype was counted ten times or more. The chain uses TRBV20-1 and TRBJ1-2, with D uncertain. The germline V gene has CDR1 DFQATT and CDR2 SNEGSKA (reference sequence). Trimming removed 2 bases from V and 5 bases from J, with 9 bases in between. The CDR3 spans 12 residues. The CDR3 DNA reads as TGCAGTGCTAGATCGTCAGAATATGGCTACACCTTC. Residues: CSARSSEYGYTF.

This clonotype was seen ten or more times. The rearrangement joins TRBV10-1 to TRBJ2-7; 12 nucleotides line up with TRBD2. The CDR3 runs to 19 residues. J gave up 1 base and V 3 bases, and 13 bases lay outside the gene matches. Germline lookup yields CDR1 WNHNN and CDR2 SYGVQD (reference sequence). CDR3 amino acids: CASSDCLAGGPLASYEQYF. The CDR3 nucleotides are TGCGCCAGCAGTGACTGTCTAGCGGGAGGGCCCCTCGCGTCCTACGAGCAGTACTTC.

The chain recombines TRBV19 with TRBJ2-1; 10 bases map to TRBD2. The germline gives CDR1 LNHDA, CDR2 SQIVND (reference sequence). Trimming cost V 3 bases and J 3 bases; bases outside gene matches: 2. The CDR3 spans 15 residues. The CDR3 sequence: CASSIRTSGYNEQFF. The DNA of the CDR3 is TGTGCCAGTAGTATCCGGACTAGCGGCTACAATGAGCAGTTCTTC.

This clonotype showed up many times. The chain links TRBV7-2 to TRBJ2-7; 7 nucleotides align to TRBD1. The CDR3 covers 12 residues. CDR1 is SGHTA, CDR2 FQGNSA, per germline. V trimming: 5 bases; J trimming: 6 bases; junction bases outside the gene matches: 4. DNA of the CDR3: TGTGCCAGCAGCCCACAGGGGATCGAGCAGTACTTC. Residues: CASSPQGIEQYF.

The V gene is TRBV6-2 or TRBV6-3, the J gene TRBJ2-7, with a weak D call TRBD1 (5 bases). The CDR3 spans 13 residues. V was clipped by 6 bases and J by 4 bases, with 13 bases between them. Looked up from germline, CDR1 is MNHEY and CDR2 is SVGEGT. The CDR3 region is CASRSDRPYEQYF. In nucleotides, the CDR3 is TGTGCCAGCAGGTCTGACAGACCGTACGAGCAGTACTTC.

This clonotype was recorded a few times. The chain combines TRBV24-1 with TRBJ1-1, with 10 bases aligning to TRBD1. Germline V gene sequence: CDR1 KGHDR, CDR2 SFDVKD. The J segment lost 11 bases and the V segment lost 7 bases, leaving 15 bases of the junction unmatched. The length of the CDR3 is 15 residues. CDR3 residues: CATSDGTGAGDSAFF. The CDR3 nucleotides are TGTGCCACCAGCGACGGGACAGGGGCCGGGGACTCGGCTTTCTTT.

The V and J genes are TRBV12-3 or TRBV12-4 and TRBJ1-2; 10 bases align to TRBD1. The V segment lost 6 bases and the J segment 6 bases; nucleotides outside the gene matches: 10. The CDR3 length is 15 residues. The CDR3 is CASRVGQGESDGYTF. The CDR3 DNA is TGTGCCAGCAGGGTCGGACAGGGGGAAAGTGATGGCTACACCTTC.

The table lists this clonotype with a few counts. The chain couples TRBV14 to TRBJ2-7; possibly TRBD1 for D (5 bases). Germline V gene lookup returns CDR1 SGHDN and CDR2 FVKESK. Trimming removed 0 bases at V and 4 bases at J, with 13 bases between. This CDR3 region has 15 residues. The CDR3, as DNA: TGTGCCAGCAGCCAAGATTCAGGGTTTGCTTACGAGCAGTACTTC. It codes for CASSQDSGFAYEQYF.

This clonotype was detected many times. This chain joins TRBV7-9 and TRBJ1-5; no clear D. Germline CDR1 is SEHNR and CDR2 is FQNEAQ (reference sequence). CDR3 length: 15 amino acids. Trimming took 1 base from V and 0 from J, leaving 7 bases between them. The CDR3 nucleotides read TGTGCCAGCAGCTTAGAGGCGGATAGCAATCAGCCCCAGCATTTT. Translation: CASSLEADSNQPQHF.

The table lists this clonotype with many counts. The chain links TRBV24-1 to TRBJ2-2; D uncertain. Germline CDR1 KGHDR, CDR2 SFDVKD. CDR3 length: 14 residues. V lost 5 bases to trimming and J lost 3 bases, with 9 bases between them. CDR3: CATSGFRDTGELFF. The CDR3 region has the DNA TGTGCCACCAGTGGTTTCCGGGACACCGGGGAGCTGTTTTTT.

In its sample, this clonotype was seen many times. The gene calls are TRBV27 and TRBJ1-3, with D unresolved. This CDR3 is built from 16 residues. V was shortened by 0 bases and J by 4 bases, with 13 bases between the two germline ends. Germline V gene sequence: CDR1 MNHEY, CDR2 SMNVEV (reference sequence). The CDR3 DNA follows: TGTGCCAGCAGTTTATCATCGCCAGGCCAGGGAAACACCATATATTTT. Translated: CASSLSSPGQGNTIYF.

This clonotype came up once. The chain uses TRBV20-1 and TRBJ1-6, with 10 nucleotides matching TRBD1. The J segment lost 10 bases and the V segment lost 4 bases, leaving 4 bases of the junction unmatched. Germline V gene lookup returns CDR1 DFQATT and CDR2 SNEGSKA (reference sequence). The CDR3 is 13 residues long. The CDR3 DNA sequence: TGCAGTGCTACCGGGACAGGGGCGTCACCCCTCCACTTT. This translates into CSATGTGASPLHF.

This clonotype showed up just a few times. The CDR3: CASSGDRDYNEQFF. Here the CDR3 DNA reads TGTGCCAGCAGTGGGGACAGGGACTACAATGAGCAGTTCTTC. This sequence joins TRBV2 and TRBJ2-1; TRBD1 agrees at 9 bases. CDR1 and CDR2 from the germline V gene are SNHLY and FYNNEI. V lost 4 bases to trimming and J lost 3 bases; unmatched junction nucleotides: 1. The CDR3 spans 14 residues.

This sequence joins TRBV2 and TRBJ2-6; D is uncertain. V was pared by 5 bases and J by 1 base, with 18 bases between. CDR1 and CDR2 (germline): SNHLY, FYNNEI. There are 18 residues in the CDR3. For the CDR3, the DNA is TGTGCCAGCAGTACAGAGATTCCCTGGGTATCTGGGGCCAACGTCCTGACTTTC. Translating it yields CASSTEIPWVSGANVLTF.

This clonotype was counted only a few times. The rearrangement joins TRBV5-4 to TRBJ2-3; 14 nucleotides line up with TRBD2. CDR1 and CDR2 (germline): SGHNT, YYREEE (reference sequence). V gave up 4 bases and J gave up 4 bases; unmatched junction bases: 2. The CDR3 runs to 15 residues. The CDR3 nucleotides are TGTGCCAGCAGCGTGGGACTAGCGGGAGCAGATACGCAGTATTTT. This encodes CASSVGLAGADTQYF.

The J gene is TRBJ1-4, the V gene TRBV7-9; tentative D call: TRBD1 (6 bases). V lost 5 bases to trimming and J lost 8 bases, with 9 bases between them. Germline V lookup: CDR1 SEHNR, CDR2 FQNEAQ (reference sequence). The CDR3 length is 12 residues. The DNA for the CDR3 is TGTGCCAGCAGCGTCGACAGGGAAAAACTGTTTTTT. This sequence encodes CASSVDREKLFF. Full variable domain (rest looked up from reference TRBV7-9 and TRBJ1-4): DTGVSQNPRHKITKRGQNVTFRCDPISEHNRLYWYRQTLGQGPEFLTYFQNEAQLEKSRLLSDRFSAERPKGSFSTLEIQRTEQGDSAMYLCASSVDREKLFFGSGTQLSVL.

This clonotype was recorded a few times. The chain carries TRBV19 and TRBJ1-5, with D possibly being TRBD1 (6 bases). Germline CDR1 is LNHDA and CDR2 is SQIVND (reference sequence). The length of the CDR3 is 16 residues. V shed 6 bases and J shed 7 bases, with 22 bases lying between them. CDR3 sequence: CASSNPHRDLRQPQHF. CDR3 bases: TGTGCCAGTAGCAACCCTCACAGGGACCTGCGGCAGCCCCAGCATTTT.

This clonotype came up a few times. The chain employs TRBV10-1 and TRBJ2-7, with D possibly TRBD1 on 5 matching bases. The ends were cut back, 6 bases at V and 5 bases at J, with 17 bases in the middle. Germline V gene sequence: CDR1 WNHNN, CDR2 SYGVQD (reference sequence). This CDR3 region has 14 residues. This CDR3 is CASSPRAQGNEQYF. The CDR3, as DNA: TGCGCCAGCAGCCCCCGGGCCCAGGGAAACGAGCAGTACTTC.

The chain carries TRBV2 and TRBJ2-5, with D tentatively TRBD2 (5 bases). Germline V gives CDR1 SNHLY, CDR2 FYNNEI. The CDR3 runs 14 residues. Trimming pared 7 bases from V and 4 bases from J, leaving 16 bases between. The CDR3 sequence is CASTPIATGETQYF. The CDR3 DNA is TGTGCCAGCACCCCTATAGCGACCGGAGAGACCCAGTACTTC.

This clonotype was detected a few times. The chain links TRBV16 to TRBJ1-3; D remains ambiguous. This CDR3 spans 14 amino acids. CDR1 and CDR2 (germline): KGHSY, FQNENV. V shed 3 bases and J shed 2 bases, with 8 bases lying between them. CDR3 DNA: TGTGCCAGCAGCCACCATAATGCTGGAAACACCATATATTTT. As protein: CASSHHNAGNTIYF. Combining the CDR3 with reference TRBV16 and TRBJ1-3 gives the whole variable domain GEEVAQTPKHLVRGEGQKAKLYCAPIKGHSYVFWYQQVLKNEFKFLISFQNENVFDETGMPKERFSAKCLPNSPCSLEIQATKLEDSAVYFCASSHHNAGNTIYFGEGSWLTVV.

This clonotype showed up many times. The CDR3 DNA sequence: TGTGCCAGCAGTCCCGAGTGGGGGGTGCAACCCGACCTTAGCTCCTATAATTCACCCCTCCACTTT. Residues: CASSPEWGVQPDLSSYNSPLHF. The chain has TRBV27 and TRBJ1-6, with D possibly being TRBD1 (5 bases). The germline V gene encodes CDR1 MNHEY and CDR2 SMNVEV (reference sequence). The CDR3 is made up of 22 amino acids. The V end was cut by 5 bases, the J end by 0 bases, with 29 bases between.